This TCR beta chain was identified during a study of blood T cell repertoires in COVID-19 (dated by TCRdb to the early 2020s). About the study as a whole: Samples from collaborators originated in the United States, Italy and Spain and spanned both the acute and convalescent phases of COVID-19. The material from the prospective study consisted of cDNA or gDNA derived from T cells, B-cell-depleted T cells, or PBMCs. The dataset comprised deeply sampled blood TCRbeta repertoires from subjects exposed to, actively infected with, or recovered from COVID-19. The repertoires were made available in a free public database intended to serve as a resource for research on the immune response to SARS-CoV-2. The samples were drawn from the first 160 participants of the ongoing ImmuneRACE study and from roughly 1,300 subjects provided by 6 global collaborators. The sample metadata nearly always contained a de-identified subject ID, COVID-19 status, age in years and sex. Where HLA class I and class II types were available, the types were taken from metadata supplied by the sample provider, not from assay-based typing. Results and caveats for the whole study, not just this receptor: The quantity of clinical and demographic metadata differed by source and by participant and was supplied without curation.

In the prospective study, participants were roughly 18 to 100 years old, resided in about two dozen geographic areas of the United States, and were enrolled through a virtual design. In the prospective study, participants were assigned to cohorts based on the clinical history participants reported in a screening survey and a study questionnaire. Recovered participants in ImmuneRACE Cohort 3 were defined as having two consecutive negative NP/OP PCR tests, clearance from a healthcare professional, or resolution of symptoms. Each participant in the prospective study had whole blood, serum and a nasopharyngeal or oropharyngeal swab collected by mobile phlebotomists. Participants in the prospective study had the option to provide additional blood draws and questionnaires over a roughly two-month period. Before DNA extraction, prospective study blood samples were shipped either frozen or at room temperature.

Note on this clone: The clone's antigen remains unknown. No much larger clone exists at a distance of one base, and base qualities are not known.

The germline V gene encodes CDR1 LGHNA and CDR2 YSLEER. V is pruned by 0 bases and J by 4 bases, leaving 12 bases of the junction without a gene match. The CDR3 numbers 19 residues from cysteine through phenylalanine. Only the CDR3 DNA is retained, 57 bases long and in frame from the first base. The immunoSEQ Assay, a bias-controlled multiplex PCR, was used to amplify TCRbeta CDR3 regions from genomic DNA. The published analysis was carried out like this. The number of nucleated cells in each sample was estimated from the amplification of reference gene primers within the assay. To quantify the absolute abundance of each unique TCRbeta CDR3 rearrangement, sequence reads were collapsed and filtered. Productive Simpson clonality was computed per sample as the square root of Simpson's diversity index over productive rearrangements. TCRdb provides this immuneACCESS table in a form limited to in-frame rearrangements. Some clones are lacking; in checked studies, under half of them reflect an unresolved V gene, and why the rest are absent is not known. The V and J calls and clone size were taken over from that table, and D and trimming were inferred from the DNA. Across this sample there are about 380,000 clones, with 88% seen only once. About 1.1% of the sample is in the top ten clones.

This TCR was sampled from a woman younger than 35 who had recovered from COVID-19. The V and J genes are TRBV4-3 and TRBJ2-5; 12 bases in the junction line up with TRBD2. The material sequenced was PBMCs or T cells enriched from blood (not recorded which). The CDR3 has the sequence CASSQEPAPLAGGTETQYF. The DNA reads TGCGCCAGCAGCCAAGAGCCTGCCCCACTAGCGGGGGGAACAGAGACCCAGTACTTC.